Below, one T cell receptor beta chain is given with its context. Its antigen is not known. The junction does not match germline at one end; this may be a read error. The data originate from a study of early T cells in non-severe SARS-CoV-2 infection. In the study overall: The input, bulk RNA from unsorted whole blood, was sequenced, and chains were unpaired. General study points: The study's VDJdb matching favored anti-spike CD8 responses and missed private and CD4 specificities.

In the library, individual cDNA molecules carried attached unique molecular identifiers. From the 5' RACE reads, TCRdb called clonotypes with MiXCR, one entry per CDR3 protein. Of some 76,000 distinct CDR3 sequences listed, 15% to 19% were seen once; the top ten hold 9.5% to 15%. This CDR3 has 15 residues. The V gene's germline CDR1 is KGHDR and CDR2 SFDVKD. What was sequenced was whole blood. This sequence was found in an adult who was a healthcare worker with PCR-confirmed SARS-CoV-2 infection or an uninfected control (not recorded which). V usage is TRBV24-1 and J usage is TRBJ2-4, with a possible D match to TRBD2 (6 bases). CDR3 in DNA: TGTGCCACCAGTGCGGGGGTATCAGCCAAAAAAATTCAGTACTTC. Its translation: CATSAGVSAKKIQYF.